This TCR beta chain is from a study of shared clonotypes between healthy human individuals. Study findings and constraints: Non-shared clonotypes were found to have lower generation probabilities than the clonotypes that were shared by all four of the sorted-subset donors.

Healthy HIV-negative adults without recent acute infections or vaccinations served as donors. CDR1 SGHNT and CDR2 YYREEE come from the germline V gene (reference sequence). The V end lost 0 bases, the J end lost 5 bases, and 14 bases lay between the germline ends. This CDR3 has 15 amino acids. Details on this clone: Antigen: not known.

In the sorted-subset replicate PCRs, approximately 200 ng DNA, tens of thousands of T cell genomes, was used. Generated by immunoSEQ multiplex PCR, the TCRdb table keeps only in-frame clones and is missing some. This table has 2.5 million or so clones, just over 90% appearing once. The sequenced material came from naive CD4+ T cells sorted from blood. Subset: CD45RA+ positively selected. The TCR comes from a man aged 18 to 29 in good health. The chain couples TRBV5-4 to TRBJ2-5; weak D call: TRBD2 (5 bases). The CDR3 loop reads CASSLEDSPGETQYF. The DNA for the CDR3 is TGTGCCAGCAGCTTGGAGGACTCCCCGGGGGAGACCCAGTACTTC.